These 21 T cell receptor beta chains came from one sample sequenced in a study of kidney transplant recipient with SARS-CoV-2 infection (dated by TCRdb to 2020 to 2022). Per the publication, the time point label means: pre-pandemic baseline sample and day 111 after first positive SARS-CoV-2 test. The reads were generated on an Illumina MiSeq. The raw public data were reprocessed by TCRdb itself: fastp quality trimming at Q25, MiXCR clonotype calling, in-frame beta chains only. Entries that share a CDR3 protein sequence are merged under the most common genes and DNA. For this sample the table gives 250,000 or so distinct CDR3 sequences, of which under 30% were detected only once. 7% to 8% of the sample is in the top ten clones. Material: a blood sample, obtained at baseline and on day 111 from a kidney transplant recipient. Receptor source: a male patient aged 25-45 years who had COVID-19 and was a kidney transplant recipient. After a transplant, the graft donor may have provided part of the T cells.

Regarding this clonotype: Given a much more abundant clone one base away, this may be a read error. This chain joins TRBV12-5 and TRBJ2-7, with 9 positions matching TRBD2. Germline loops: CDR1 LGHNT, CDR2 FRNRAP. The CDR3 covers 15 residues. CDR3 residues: CASAVGGTSTYERYF. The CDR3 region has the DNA TGTGCTAGTGCCGTAGGGGGGACTAGCACCTACGAGCGGTACTTC. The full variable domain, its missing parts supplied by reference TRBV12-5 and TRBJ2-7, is DARVTQTPRHKVTEMGQEVTMRCQPILGHNTVFWYRQTMMQGLELLAYFRNRAPLDDSGMPKDRFSAEMPDATLATLKIQPSEPRDSAVYFCASAVGGTSTYERYFGPGTRLTVT.

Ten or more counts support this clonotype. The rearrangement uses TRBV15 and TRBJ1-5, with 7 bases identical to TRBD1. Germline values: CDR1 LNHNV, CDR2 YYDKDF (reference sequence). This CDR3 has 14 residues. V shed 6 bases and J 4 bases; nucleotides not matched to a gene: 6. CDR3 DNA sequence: TGTGCCACCAGGGGCGCACAGGGGAATCAGCCCCAGCATTTT. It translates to CATRGAQGNQPQHF.

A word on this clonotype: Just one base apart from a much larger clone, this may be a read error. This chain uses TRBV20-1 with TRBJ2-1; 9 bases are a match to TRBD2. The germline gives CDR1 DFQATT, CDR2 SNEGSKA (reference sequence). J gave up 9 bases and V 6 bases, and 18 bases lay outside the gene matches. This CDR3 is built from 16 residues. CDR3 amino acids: CSAYPPVLAGRSEQFF. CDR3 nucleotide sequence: TGCAGTGCATATCCCCCGGTGCTAGCGGGAAGGAGTGAGCAGTTCTTC.

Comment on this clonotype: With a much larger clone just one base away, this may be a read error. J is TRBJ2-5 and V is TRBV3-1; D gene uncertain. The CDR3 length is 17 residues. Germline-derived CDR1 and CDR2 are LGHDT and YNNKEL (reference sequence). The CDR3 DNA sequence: TGTGCCAGCAGCTTTTTGGTTCCCATTTCTTTCTCTGAGATCCAGTACTTC. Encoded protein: CASSFLVPISFSEIQYF.

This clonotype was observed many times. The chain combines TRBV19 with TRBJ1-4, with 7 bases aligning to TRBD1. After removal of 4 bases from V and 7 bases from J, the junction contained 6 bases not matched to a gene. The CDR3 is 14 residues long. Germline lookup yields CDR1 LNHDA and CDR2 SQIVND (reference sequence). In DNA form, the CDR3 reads TGTGCCAGTAGTACAGACAGGGTTAGTGAAAAACTGTTTTTT. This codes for CASSTDRVSEKLFF.

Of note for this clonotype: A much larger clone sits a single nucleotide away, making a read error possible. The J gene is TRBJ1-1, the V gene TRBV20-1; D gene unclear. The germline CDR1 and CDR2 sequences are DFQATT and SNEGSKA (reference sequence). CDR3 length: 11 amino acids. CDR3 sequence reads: CSAGRNPEAFF. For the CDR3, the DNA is TGCAGTGCTGGAAGGAACCCTGAAGCTTTCTTT.

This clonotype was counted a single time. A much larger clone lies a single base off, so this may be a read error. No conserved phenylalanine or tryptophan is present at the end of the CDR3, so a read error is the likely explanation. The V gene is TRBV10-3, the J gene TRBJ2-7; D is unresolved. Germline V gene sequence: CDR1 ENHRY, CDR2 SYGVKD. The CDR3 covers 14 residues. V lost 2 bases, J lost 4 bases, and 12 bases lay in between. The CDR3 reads CAISEPRNPYEQYL. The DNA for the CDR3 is TGTGCCATCAGTGAGCCTCGAAACCCGTACGAGCAGTACCTC.

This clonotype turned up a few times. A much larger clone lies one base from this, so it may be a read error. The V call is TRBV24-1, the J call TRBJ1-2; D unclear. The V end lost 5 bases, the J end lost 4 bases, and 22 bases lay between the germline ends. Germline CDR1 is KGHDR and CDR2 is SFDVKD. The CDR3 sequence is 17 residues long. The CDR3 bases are TGTGCCACCAGTGCGGCTAATAGTACCAGAAAGACCTATGGCTACACCTTC. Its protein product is CATSAANSTRKTYGYTF.

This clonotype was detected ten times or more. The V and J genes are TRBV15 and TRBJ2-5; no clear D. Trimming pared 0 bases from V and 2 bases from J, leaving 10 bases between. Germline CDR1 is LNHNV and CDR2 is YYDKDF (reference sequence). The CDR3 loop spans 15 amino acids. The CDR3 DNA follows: TGTGCCACCAGCAGAGAGTCGGCTGCTCAAGAGACCCAGTACTTC. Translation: CATSRESAAQETQYF.

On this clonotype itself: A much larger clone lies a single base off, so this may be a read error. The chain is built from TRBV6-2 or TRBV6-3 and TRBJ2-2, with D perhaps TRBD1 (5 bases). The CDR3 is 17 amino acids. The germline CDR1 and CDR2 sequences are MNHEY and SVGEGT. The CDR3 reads CASNYSLGPKDTGELFF. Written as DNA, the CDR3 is TGTGCCAGCAATTACTCTTTGGGGCCCAAGGACACCGGGGAGCTGTTTTTT.

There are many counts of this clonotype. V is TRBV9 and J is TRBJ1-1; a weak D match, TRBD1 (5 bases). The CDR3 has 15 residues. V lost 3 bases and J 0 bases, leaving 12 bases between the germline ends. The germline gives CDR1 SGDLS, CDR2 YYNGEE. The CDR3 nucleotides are TGTGCCAGCAGCGCCGACGCGACAGTGAACACTGAAGCTTTCTTT. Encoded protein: CASSADATVNTEAFF.

The CDR3 nucleotides read TGTGCCAGCAGCGTAGGGGGGGGCGTCGGCTACGAGCAGTACTTC. Its translation: CASSVGGGVGYEQYF. The rearrangement links TRBV9 to TRBJ2-7, with D perhaps matching TRBD2 (7 bases). This CDR3 comprises 15 residues. Trimming took off 0 bases at V and 3 bases at J, with 13 bases between the two ends. Germline V gene sequence: CDR1 SGDLS, CDR2 YYNGEE.

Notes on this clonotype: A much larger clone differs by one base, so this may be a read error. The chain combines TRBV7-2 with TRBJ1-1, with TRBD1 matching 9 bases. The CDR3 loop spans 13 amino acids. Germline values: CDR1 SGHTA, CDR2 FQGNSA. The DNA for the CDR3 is TGTGCCGGCAGCTTAGGGACAGGGAATGAAGCTTTCTTT. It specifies CAGSLGTGNEAFF.

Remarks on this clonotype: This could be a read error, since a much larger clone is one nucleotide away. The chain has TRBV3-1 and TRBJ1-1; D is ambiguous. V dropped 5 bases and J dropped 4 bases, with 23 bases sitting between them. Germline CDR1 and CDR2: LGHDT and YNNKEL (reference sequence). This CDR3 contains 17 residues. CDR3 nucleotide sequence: TGTGCCAGCAGCGGATGCTTTCCCATTTCAATTCGCACTGAAGCTTTCTTT. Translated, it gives CASSGCFPISIRTEAFF.

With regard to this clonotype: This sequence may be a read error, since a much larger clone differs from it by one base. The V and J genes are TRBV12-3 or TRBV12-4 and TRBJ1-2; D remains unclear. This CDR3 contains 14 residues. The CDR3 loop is CASSLRRGLYGCTF. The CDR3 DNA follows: TGTGCCAGCAGTTTACGTCGCGGCTTATATGGCTGCACCTTC.

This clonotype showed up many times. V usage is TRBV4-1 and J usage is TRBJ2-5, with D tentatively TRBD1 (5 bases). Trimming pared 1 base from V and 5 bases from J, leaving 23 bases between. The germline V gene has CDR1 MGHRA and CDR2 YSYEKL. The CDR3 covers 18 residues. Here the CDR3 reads CASSQGEVGHITLETQYF. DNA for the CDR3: TGCGCCAGCAGCCAAGGCGAGGTAGGACATATTACCTTGGAGACCCAGTACTTC.

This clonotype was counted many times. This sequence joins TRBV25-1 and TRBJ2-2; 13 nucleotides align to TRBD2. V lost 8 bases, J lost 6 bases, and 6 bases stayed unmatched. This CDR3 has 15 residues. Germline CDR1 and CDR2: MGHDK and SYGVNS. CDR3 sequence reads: CASAGLAGAPGELFF. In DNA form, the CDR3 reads TGTGCCAGCGCAGGACTAGCGGGGGCCCCCGGGGAGCTGTTTTTT.

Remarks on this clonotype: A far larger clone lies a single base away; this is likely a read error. CDR3 protein: CASSFHRQGARTEASF. The CDR3 DNA reads TGTGCCAGCAGCTTTCATAGACAGGGGGCAAGGACTGAAGCTTCCTTT. J is TRBJ2-3 and V is TRBV7-9, with 10 nucleotides matching TRBD1. Germline CDR1 is SEHNR and CDR2 is FQNEAQ (reference sequence). CDR3 length equals 16 residues.

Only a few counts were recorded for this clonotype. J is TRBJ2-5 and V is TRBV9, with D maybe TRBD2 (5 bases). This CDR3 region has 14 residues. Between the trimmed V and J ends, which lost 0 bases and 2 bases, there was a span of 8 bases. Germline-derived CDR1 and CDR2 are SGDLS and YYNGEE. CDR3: CASSVGLLQETQYF. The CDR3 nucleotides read TGTGCCAGCAGCGTAGGACTACTGCAAGAGACCCAGTACTTC.

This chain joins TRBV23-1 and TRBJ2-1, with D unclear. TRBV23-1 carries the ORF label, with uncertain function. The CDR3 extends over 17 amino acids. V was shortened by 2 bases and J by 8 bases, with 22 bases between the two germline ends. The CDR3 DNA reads TGCGCCAGCAGTCAACCCCCAGGTAGTCCAAATGTCGATGAGCAGTTCTTC. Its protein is CASSQPPGSPNVDEQFF.

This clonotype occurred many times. In DNA, the CDR3 is TGTGCCAGCAGCAGCCCGTCATACCATGGAAAGACCTATGGCTACACCTTC. Protein sequence: CASSSPSYHGKTYGYTF. The chain carries TRBV7-9 and TRBJ1-2; no reliable D call. V lost 5 bases and J 4 bases, leaving 23 bases between the germline ends. The CDR3 sequence is 17 residues long. Germline lookup yields CDR1 SEHNR and CDR2 FQNEAQ (reference sequence).